The 15 T cell receptor beta chains below come from one sample, sequenced in a study of T cells in Graves' hyperthyroidism and ophthalmopathy (dated by TCRdb to about 2019). Receptor amplification or capture employed multiplex PCR. Sequenced on an Illumina HiSeq 2000. TCR beta CDR3 regions were amplified from RNA transcripts. For the first round of RT-PCR on the TCR CDR3, the HTBI primer set was used together with the Qiagen OneStep RT-PCR kit. The public reads were quality trimmed at Q25 with fastp and then assembled into clones with MiXCR by TCRdb, keeping productive beta chains. Each CDR3 protein gets just one entry, which takes the most common genes and DNA from the rows behind it. The sample table lists 300,000 to 500,000 distinct CDR3 sequences, about 15% of them with a count of one. The ten largest clones represent approximately 32% of the sample. The sample was blood. These receptors were collected from a woman aged 25-40 years with Graves' hyperthyroidism.

This clonotype was seen repeatedly, ten times or more. The J gene is TRBJ2-3, the V gene TRBV20-1; TRBD1 is a possible D gene (6 bases). V was shortened by 5 bases and J by 4 bases, with 13 bases between the two germline ends. CDR1 is DFQATT, CDR2 SNEGSKA, per germline (reference sequence). The length of the CDR3 is 13 residues. CDR3 nucleotide sequence: TGCAGTGCTTATCAGGGGATTGCAGATACGCAGTATTTT. This encodes CSAYQGIADTQYF.

In its sample, this clonotype was seen many times. The chain couples TRBV20-1 to TRBJ1-6; D ambiguous. Trimming removed 7 bases from V and 4 bases from J, with 14 bases in between. The germline V gene encodes CDR1 DFQATT and CDR2 SNEGSKA (reference sequence). The CDR3 runs 14 residues. Written as DNA, the CDR3 is TGCAGTGGCAATGACGGAAGTTATAATTCACCCCTCCACTTT. Amino acids: CSGNDGSYNSPLHF.

A note on this clonotype: A much larger clone differs by one base, so this may be a read error. The chain uses TRBV7-2 and TRBJ2-1; the match to TRBD2 covers 9 bases. From germline, CDR1 is SGHTA and CDR2 FQGNSA. CDR3 length: 16 residues. V lost 5 bases, J lost 9 bases, and 14 bases stayed unmatched. CDR3 bases: TGTGCCAGCAGCACGACAGGCGGGAGGGCCGTTCCTGAGCAGTTCTTC. It yields the protein CASSTTGGRAVPEQFF.

This clonotype was seen many times. The gene calls are TRBV12-5 and TRBJ2-3; TRBD1 agrees at 8 bases. This CDR3 is 16 amino acids long. The germline V gene encodes CDR1 LGHNT and CDR2 FRNRAP. With 0 bases clipped from V and 2 bases from J, the junction kept 4 bases outside the gene matches. CDR3 DNA sequence: TGTGCTAGTGGTTTGGTACTGGGACAGGCCACAGATACGCAGTATTTT. Translation gives CASGLVLGQATDTQYF.

V usage is TRBV7-8 and J usage is TRBJ2-1, with D uncertain. The V end was cut by 5 bases, the J end by 3 bases, with 11 bases between. The CDR3 is 14 amino acids. Germline V gene data show CDR1 as SGHVS and CDR2 as FQNEAQ. CDR3 bases: TGTGCCAGCAGCGTGCGGACGGGCTACAATGAGCAGTTCTTC. The encoded protein is CASSVRTGYNEQFF.

This clonotype was counted many times. J is TRBJ2-7 and V is TRBV20-1; TRBD1 agrees at 7 bases. The CDR3 has 14 amino acids. V trimming: 6 bases; J trimming: 0 bases; junction bases outside the gene matches: 8. CDR1 and CDR2 from the germline V gene are DFQATT and SNEGSKA (reference sequence). DNA for the CDR3: TGCAGTGCCCTAAGCAGGGGGTACTCCTACGAGCAGTACTTC. Its translation: CSALSRGYSYEQYF.

This clonotype was recorded many times. The V call is TRBV28, the J call TRBJ1-5, with D perhaps TRBD1 (5 bases). The CDR3 has 14 amino acids. V gave up 5 bases and J gave up 5 bases, with 13 bases separating them. CDR1 is MDHEN and CDR2 is SYDVKM in the germline V gene. CDR3 sequence: CASSNRGLDQPQHF. DNA for the CDR3: TGTGCCAGCAGTAACCGGGGCCTAGATCAGCCCCAGCATTTT.

Comment on this clonotype: A read error may produce the germline difference seen at one junction end. This sequence joins TRBV28 and TRBJ2-6; D perhaps matches TRBD1 (5 bases). CDR1 is MDHEN and CDR2 is SYDVKM in the germline V gene. This CDR3 contains 16 residues. The CDR3 protein is CVSSFIQGSGANVLTF. DNA of the CDR3: TGTGTCAGCAGTTTTATCCAGGGCTCTGGGGCCAACGTCCTGACTTTC.

This clonotype was counted a few times. Here the CDR3 reads CASSVVPQHTDTQYF. The CDR3 bases are TGTGCCAGCAGCGTTGTCCCTCAACACACAGATACGCAGTATTTT. J is TRBJ2-3 and V is TRBV9; D gene unclear. V was shortened by 2 bases and J by 2 bases, with 12 bases between the two germline ends. Germline V gene sequence: CDR1 SGDLS, CDR2 YYNGEE. CDR3 length equals 15 residues.

This rearrangement joins TRBV6-2 or TRBV6-3 to TRBJ2-3; 11 nucleotides align to TRBD1. V was clipped by 4 bases and J by 3 bases; unmatched bases: 6. CDR1 is MNHEY and CDR2 is SVGEGT in the germline V gene. The CDR3 extends over 16 amino acids. CDR3 in amino acids: CASSLGQGVWTDTQYF. CDR3 in DNA: TGTGCCAGCAGTTTGGGACAGGGGGTTTGGACAGATACGCAGTATTTT.

This clonotype was seen a few times. V and J are TRBV5-1 and TRBJ2-1; D perhaps matches TRBD2 (6 bases). The germline V gene encodes CDR1 SGHRS and CDR2 YFSETQ. Trimming left V 1 base short and J 2 bases short, with 10 bases between. The CDR3 contains 15 residues. The CDR3 loop reads CASSLLLATYNEQFF. CDR3 DNA sequence: TGCGCCAGCAGCTTGCTACTAGCTACCTACAATGAGCAGTTCTTC.

This clonotype was counted only a few times. The chain recombines TRBV28 with TRBJ1-6, with TRBD1 as a possible D gene (5 bases). Trimming took 4 bases from V and 6 from J, leaving 16 bases between them. The CDR3 is 16 residues long. Germline V gene data show CDR1 as MDHEN and CDR2 as SYDVKM. Written as DNA, the CDR3 is TGTGCCAGCAGTTACCCGGTAGGGGATGTTAATTCACCCCTCCACTTT. Its protein is CASSYPVGDVNSPLHF.

V is TRBV5-5 and J is TRBJ2-5; the D gene is possibly TRBD2 (5 bases). Germline values: CDR1 SGHKS, CDR2 YYEKEE (reference sequence). CDR3 length: 14 residues. The ends were cut back, 4 bases at V and 5 bases at J, with 15 bases in the middle. Written as DNA, the CDR3 is TGTGCCAGCAGCGGAACGGGAAAGGTGGAGACCCAGTACTTC. Amino acid sequence: CASSGTGKVETQYF.

Ten or more counts support this clonotype. The chain recombines TRBV30 with TRBJ2-1; the D gene is possibly TRBD2 (6 bases). The germline V gene encodes CDR1 GTSNPN and CDR2 SVGIG (reference sequence). There are 12 residues in the CDR3. The germline V and J ends were trimmed by 3 bases and 10 bases, with 13 bases remaining between them. The CDR3 region has the DNA TGTGCCTGGAGGAGATGGGGAGGCGAGCAGTTCTTC. Its protein product is CAWRRWGGEQFF.

The chain joins TRBV27 to TRBJ2-2; D is perhaps TRBD2 (6 bases). The CDR3 sequence is 14 residues long. In germline, CDR1 is MNHEY, CDR2 SMNVEV (reference sequence). Between the trimmed V and J ends, which lost 3 bases and 6 bases, there was a span of 11 bases. CDR3 in DNA: TGTGCCAGCAGTTTGAGGAGGGACGCCGGGGAGCTGTTTTTT. It is translated as CASSLRRDAGELFF.